One and the same sample provided the 2 T cell receptor beta chains below, sequenced in a study of beta chain features in type 1 diabetes. Their antigens remain unidentified. Expressed TCRB transcripts were sequenced because the entire RNA isolate underwent reverse transcription. Method: immunoSEQ multiplex PCR; TCRdb's copy keeps in-frame clones and lacks some. Altogether under 350,000 clones are present, around 22% being singletons, with the ten largest covering roughly 0.013%. Study outcomes and limitations: All four CD4+ subsets of Type 1 diabetes patients contained TCRB CDR3s that were moderately but significantly shorter.

Specimen: naive CD4+ T cells from blood. These receptor sequences come from a woman aged 25 to 45 with type 1 diabetes.

The table lists this clone with a few counts. The rearrangement joins TRBV6-6 to TRBJ1-5, with a weak D call TRBD1 (6 bases). CDR1 is MNHNY, CDR2 SVGAGI, per germline (reference sequence). The germline V and J ends were trimmed by 6 bases and 3 bases, with 15 bases remaining between them. CDR3 length: 15 residues. Here the CDR3 DNA reads TGTGCCAGCAGAGGGCTAGGACAGCCCAATCAGCCCCAGCATTTT. Its protein product is CASRGLGQPNQPQHF.

The chain uses TRBV7-3 and TRBJ1-1, with a tentative D call TRBD1 (5 bases). V was clipped by 5 bases and J by 3 bases, with 13 bases between them. The CDR3 contains 14 residues. The germline V gene has CDR1 SGHTA and CDR2 FQGTGA. CDR3 DNA sequence: TGTGCCAGCAGCCTCCACTCGGGGGACACTGAAGCTTTCTTT. Amino acids: CASSLHSGDTEAFF.